This entry features one TCR beta chain sequence. The entry originates in a study of T cell changes during pregnancy in multiple sclerosis. Measured with immunoSEQ multiplex PCR; TCRdb has only the in-frame clones, and not every one. Here the sample spans over 40,000 clones, about 88% being singletons. The receptor was derived from a female donor with multiple sclerosis, enrolled in a pregnancy study. Sequenced here: CD4+ T cells from peripheral blood mononuclear cells, sampled in the second trimester of pregnancy.

DNA of the CDR3: TGCAGCGTTGGACTAGCGATGGATACGCAGTATTTT. The encoded protein is CSVGLAMDTQYF. The chain joins TRBV29-1 to TRBJ2-3, with TRBD2 identical over 8 bases. Germline V lookup: CDR1 SQVTM, CDR2 ANQGSEA. The CDR3 runs to 12 residues. V gave up 4 bases and J gave up 6 bases; unmatched junction bases: 3.